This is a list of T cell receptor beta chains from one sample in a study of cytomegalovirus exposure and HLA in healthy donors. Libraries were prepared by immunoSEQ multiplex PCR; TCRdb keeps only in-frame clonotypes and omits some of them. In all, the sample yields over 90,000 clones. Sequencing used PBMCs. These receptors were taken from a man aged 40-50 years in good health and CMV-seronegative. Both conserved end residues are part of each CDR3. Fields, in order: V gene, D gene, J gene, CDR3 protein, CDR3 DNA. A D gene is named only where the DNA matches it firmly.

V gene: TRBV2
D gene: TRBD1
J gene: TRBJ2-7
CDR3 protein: CASRGTGGWEQYF
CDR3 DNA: TGTGCCAGCAGAGGGACAGGGGGTTGGGAGCAGTACTTC

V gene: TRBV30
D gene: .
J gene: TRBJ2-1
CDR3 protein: CAWSPPAGEQFF
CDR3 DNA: TGTGCCTGGAGTCCCCCGGCAGGTGAGCAGTTCTTC

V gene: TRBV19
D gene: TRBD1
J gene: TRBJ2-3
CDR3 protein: CASRRTGSTDTQYF
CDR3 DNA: TGTGCCAGTAGAAGGACAGGGAGCACAGATACGCAGTATTTT

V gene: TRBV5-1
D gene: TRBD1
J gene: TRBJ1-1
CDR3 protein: CASSLGDRVLSTEAFF
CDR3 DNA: TGCGCCAGCAGCTTGGGGGACAGGGTTTTGAGCACTGAAGCTTTCTTT

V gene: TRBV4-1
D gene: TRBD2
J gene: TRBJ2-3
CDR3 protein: CASSQESASGSTDTQYF
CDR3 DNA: TGCGCCAGCAGCCAAGAGTCGGCTAGCGGGAGCACAGATACGCAGTATTTT

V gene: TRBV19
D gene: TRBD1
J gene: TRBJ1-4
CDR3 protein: CASSHGQAREKLFF
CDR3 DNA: TGTGCCAGTAGTCACGGACAGGCCCGTGAAAAACTGTTTTTT

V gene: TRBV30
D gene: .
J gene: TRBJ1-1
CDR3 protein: CAWTRGNTEAFF
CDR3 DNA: TGTGCCTGGACTCGGGGGAACACTGAAGCTTTCTTT

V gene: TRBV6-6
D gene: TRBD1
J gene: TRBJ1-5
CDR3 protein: CASSPRGRDNQPQHF
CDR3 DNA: TGTGCCAGCAGTCCCAGGGGGCGCGACAATCAGCCCCAGCATTTT

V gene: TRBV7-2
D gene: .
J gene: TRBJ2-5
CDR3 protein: CASSFSSGEETQYF
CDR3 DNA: TGTGCCAGCAGCTTTTCCTCGGGAGAGGAGACCCAGTACTTC

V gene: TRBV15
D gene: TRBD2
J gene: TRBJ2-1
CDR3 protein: CATSREKPGLVNEQFF
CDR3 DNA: TGTGCCACCAGCAGAGAGAAGCCTGGACTAGTCAATGAGCAGTTCTTC

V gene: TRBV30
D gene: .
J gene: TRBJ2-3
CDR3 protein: CAWKLGGQGGTQYF
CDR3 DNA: TGTGCCTGGAAGTTGGGGGGGCAGGGAGGTACGCAGTATTTT

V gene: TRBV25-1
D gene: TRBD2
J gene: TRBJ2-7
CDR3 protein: CVSSESGASGRGEQYF
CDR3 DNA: TGTGTCAGCAGTGAATCGGGTGCTAGCGGGAGAGGGGAGCAGTACTTC

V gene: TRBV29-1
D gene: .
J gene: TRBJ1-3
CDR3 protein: CSVVRESGNTIYF
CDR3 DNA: TGCAGCGTTGTCAGGGAATCTGGAAACACCATATATTTT

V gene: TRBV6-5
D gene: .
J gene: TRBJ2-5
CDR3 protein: CASSYGLARETQYF
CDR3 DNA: TGTGCCAGCAGTTACGGTCTAGCGAGAGAGACCCAGTACTTC

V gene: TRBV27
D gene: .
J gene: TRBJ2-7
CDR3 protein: CASAPQDGLNSYEQYF
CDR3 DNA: TGTGCCAGCGCCCCCCAGGATGGCCTCAACTCCTACGAGCAGTACTTC

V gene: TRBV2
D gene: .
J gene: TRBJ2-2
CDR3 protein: CASREEANTGELFF
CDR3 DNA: TGTGCCAGCAGGGAGGAAGCGAACACCGGGGAGCTGTTTTTT

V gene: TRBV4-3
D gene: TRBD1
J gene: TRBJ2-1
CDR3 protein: CASSQGDSDYNEQFF
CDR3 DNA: TGCGCCAGCAGCCAAGGGGACAGTGATTACAATGAGCAGTTCTTC

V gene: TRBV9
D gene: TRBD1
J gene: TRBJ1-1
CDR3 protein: CASSVGGTGGEAFF
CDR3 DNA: TGTGCCAGCAGCGTAGGGGGGACAGGGGGCGAAGCTTTCTTT

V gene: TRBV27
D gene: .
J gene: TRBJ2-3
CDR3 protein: CASRLRGTDTQYF
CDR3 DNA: TGTGCCAGCAGGTTAAGAGGCACAGATACGCAGTATTTT

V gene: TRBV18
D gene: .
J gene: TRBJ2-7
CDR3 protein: CASSSPNGGSYEQYF
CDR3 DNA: TGTGCCAGCTCGTCTCCGAACGGTGGCTCCTACGAGCAGTACTTC

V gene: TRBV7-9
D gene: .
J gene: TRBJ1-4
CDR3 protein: CASSPAGGQRGKLFF
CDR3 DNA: TGTGCCAGCAGCCCGGCGGGGGGTCAGAGAGGAAAACTGTTTTTT

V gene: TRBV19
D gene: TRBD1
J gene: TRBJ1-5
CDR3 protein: CASSYGTGFSNQPQHF
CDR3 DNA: TGTGCCAGTAGTTATGGGACAGGGTTTAGCAATCAGCCCCAGCATTTT

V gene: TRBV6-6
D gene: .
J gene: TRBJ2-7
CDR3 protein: CASSYSGSSYEQYF
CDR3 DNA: TGTGCCAGCAGTTACAGCGGCTCATCCTACGAGCAGTACTTC

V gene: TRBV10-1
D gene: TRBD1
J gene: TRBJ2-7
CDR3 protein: CASSEPGQGNEQYF
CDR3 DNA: TGCGCCAGCAGTGAACCGGGACAGGGGAACGAGCAGTACTTC

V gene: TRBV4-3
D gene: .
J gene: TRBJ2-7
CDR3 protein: CASSQDPLSYEQYF
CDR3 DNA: TGCGCCAGCAGCCAAGATCCTCTCTCCTACGAGCAGTACTTC

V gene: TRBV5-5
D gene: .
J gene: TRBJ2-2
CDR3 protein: CASRIGRELFF
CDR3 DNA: TGTGCCAGCAGGATTGGCAGGGAGCTGTTTTTT

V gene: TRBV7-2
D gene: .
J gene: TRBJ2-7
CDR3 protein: CASSLGRGSYEQYF
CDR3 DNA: TGTGCCAGCAGCTTAGGTAGGGGGTCCTACGAGCAGTACTTC

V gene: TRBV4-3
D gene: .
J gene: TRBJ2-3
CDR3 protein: CASSARTSTDTQYF
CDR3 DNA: TGCGCCAGCAGCGCGAGGACTAGCACAGATACGCAGTATTTT

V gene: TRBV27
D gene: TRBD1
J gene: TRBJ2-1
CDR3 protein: CASSLRRTGDEQFF
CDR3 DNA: TGTGCCAGCAGTTTAAGGCGGACAGGGGATGAGCAGTTCTTC

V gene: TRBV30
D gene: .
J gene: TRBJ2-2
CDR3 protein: CAWRGGPTRSNTGELFF
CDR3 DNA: TGTGCCTGGAGGGGGGGACCGACACGATCGAACACCGGGGAGCTGTTTTTT

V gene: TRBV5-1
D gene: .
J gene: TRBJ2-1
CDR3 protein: CASSSQIPGNEQFF
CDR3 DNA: TGCGCCAGCAGCTCGCAGATCCCGGGAAATGAGCAGTTCTTC

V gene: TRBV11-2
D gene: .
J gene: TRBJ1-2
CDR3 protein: CASSSDRNYGYTF
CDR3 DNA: TGTGCCAGCAGCTCGGACAGAAACTATGGCTACACCTTC

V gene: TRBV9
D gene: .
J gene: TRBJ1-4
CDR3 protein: CASSVGRRAGNEKLFF
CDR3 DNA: TGTGCCAGCAGCGTCGGTCGTCGGGCGGGGAACGAAAAACTGTTTTTT

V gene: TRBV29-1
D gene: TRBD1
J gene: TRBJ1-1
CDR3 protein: CSVAQTGSTEAFF
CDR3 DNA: TGCAGCGTTGCCCAGACAGGGTCTACTGAAGCTTTCTTT

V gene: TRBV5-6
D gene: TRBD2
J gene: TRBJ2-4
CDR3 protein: CASSLGLAALLGNIQYF
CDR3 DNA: TGTGCCAGCAGCTTGGGGCTAGCGGCACTCCTGGGAAACATTCAGTACTTC

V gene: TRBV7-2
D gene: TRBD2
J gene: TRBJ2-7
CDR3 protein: CASRAGEAASYEQYF
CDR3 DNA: TGTGCCAGCAGGGCGGGGGAAGCGGCATCCTACGAGCAGTACTTC

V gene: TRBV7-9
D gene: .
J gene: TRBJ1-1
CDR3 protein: CASSLSLAGAEAFF
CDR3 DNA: TGTGCCAGCAGCTTATCCCTCGCGGGGGCTGAAGCTTTCTTT

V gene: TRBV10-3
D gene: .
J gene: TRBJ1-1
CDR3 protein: CAISEQENTEAFF
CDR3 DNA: TGTGCCATCAGTGAACAGGAGAACACTGAAGCTTTCTTT

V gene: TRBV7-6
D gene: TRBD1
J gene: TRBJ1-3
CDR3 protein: CASSPQGAPGNTIYF
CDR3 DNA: TGTGCCAGCAGCCCGCAGGGGGCGCCTGGAAACACCATATATTTT

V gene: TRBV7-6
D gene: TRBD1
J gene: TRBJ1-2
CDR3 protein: CASSSGTGGDYGYTF
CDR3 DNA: TGTGCCAGCAGCTCCGGGACAGGGGGCGACTATGGCTACACCTTC

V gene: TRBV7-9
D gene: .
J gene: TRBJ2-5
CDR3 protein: CASRLLGGETQYF
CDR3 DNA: TGTGCCAGCAGATTACTAGGCGGGGAGACCCAGTACTTC

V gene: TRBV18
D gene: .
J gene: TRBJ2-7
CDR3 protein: CASSTGLLDEQYF
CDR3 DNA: TGTGCCAGCTCAACCGGTTTGCTGGACGAGCAGTACTTC

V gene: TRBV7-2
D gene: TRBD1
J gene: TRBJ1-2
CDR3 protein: CASSLKPQGVNYGYTF
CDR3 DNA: TGTGCCAGCAGCTTAAAGCCACAGGGGGTAAACTATGGCTACACCTTC

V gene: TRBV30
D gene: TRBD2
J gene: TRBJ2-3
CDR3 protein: CAWSSGGRASSTQYF
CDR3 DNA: TGTGCCTGGAGTTCTGGCGGGAGGGCCTCGAGTACGCAGTATTTT

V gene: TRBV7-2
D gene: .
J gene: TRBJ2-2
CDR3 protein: CASSLEAATGELFF
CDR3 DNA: TGTGCCAGCAGCTTGGAGGCCGCGACCGGGGAGCTGTTTTTT

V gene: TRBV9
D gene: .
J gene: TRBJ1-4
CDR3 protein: CASSVGGISNEKLFF
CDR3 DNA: TGTGCCAGCAGCGTAGGAGGGATATCGAATGAAAAACTGTTTTTT

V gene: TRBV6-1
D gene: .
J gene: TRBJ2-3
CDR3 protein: CASSLGAGEWPQYF
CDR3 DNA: TGTGCCAGCTCCCTAGGGGCAGGGGAATGGCCGCAGTATTTT